The 25 T cell receptor beta chains below come from one sample, sequenced in a study of long-term antiretroviral therapy in people with HIV. Assay version v3.0 of immunoSEQ was used, and it was run at survey level. Profiling relied on immunoSEQ multiplex PCR, and the TCRdb table lists in-frame clones only, not all of them. The sample shows about 18,000 clones, 76% of them seen only once. Sequences were derived from unsorted PBMCs, sampled 0.5 years before starting antiretroviral therapy. Source of these receptors: a woman aged 50 to 60 with HIV.

This CDR3 reads CASSLGDRGTDTQYF. The CDR3, as DNA: TGTGCCAGCAGCTTAGGGGACAGGGGAACAGATACGCAGTATTTT. This chain connects TRBV11-2 to TRBJ2-3; TRBD1 matches at 10 bases. This CDR3 has 15 amino acids. The V gene end was trimmed by 1 base and the J gene end by 3 bases; junction bases not matched to a gene: 1. Germline-derived CDR1 and CDR2 are SGHAT and FQNNGV.

The chain is built from TRBV6-1 and TRBJ1-2; weak D call: TRBD1 (5 bases). V lost 5 bases to trimming and J lost 5 bases, with 18 bases between them. The CDR3 is 15 amino acids. The V gene's germline CDR1 is MNHNS and CDR2 SASEGT. The CDR3: CASSRPMTEEYGYTF. In DNA, the CDR3 is TGTGCCAGCAGTCGCCCGATGACAGAGGAGTATGGCTACACCTTC.

The chain employs TRBV5-1 and TRBJ1-4; no reliable D call. This CDR3 has 14 residues. Germline loops: CDR1 SGHRS, CDR2 YFSETQ. Trimming pared 3 bases from V and 4 bases from J, leaving 10 bases between. CDR3 bases: TGCGCCAGCAGCTCCACGACAAGTAATGAAAAACTGTTTTTT. It is translated as CASSSTTSNEKLFF.

This chain uses TRBV6-5 with TRBJ1-4; D possibly corresponds to TRBD1 (6 bases). This CDR3 has 14 amino acids. Germline V gene sequence: CDR1 MNHEY, CDR2 SVGAGI. The V and J ends lost 3 bases and 7 bases respectively, with 12 bases between them. CDR3 DNA: TGTGCCAGCAGTTATCAACAGGGTCGTGAAAAACTGTTTTTT. Translation gives CASSYQQGREKLFF.

J is TRBJ1-4 and V is TRBV5-1; 9 nucleotides align to TRBD1. Germline values: CDR1 SGHRS, CDR2 YFSETQ. The CDR3 loop spans 19 amino acids. Trimming cost V 4 bases and J 3 bases; bases outside gene matches: 16. CDR3 DNA: TGCGCCAGCAGCCCTACGGGACAGGGTAATAATTGGGCTAATGAAAAACTGTTTTTT. This encodes CASSPTGQGNNWANEKLFF.

This rearrangement joins TRBV19 to TRBJ2-2; unclear D gene. V was pared by 1 base and J by 6 bases, with 6 bases between. The CDR3 contains 13 residues. The germline V gene encodes CDR1 LNHDA and CDR2 SQIVND (reference sequence). The CDR3 nucleotides are TGTGCCAGTAGTATAGTTTTCCCCGGGGAGCTGTTTTTT. Translating gives CASSIVFPGELFF.

J is TRBJ2-1 and V is TRBV21-1; the DNA was not used to check the table's D call, TRBD1. TRBV21-1 is a pseudogene segment. This CDR3 region has 16 residues. This CDR3 reads CASSKADMSSYNEQFF. Here the CDR3 DNA reads TGTGCCAGCAGCAAAGCGGACATGAGCTCCTACAATGAGCAGTTCTTC.

The chain is built from TRBV2 and TRBJ2-7; TRBD1 aligns across 9 bases. Germline CDR1 is SNHLY and CDR2 is FYNNEI. V dropped 6 bases and J dropped 6; count of bases not matched to a gene: 0. The CDR3 loop spans 11 amino acids. The CDR3 here is CASRGQGEQYF. The CDR3 DNA reads TGTGCCAGCAGGGGACAGGGCGAGCAGTACTTC.

The genes are TRBV5-1 and TRBJ2-5, with a weak D call TRBD2 (6 bases). Germline V gene sequence: CDR1 SGHRS, CDR2 YFSETQ. The CDR3 contains 14 residues. Trimming pared 4 bases from V and 4 bases from J, leaving 14 bases between. CDR3 nucleotide sequence: TGCGCCAGCAGCCCCCTCTCTAGCGTAGAGACCCAGTACTTC. The encoded protein is CASSPLSSVETQYF.

The genes are TRBV9 and TRBJ1-1; tentatively, D is TRBD1 (6 bases). V was pared by 4 bases and J by 4 bases, with 17 bases between. Germline CDR1 is SGDLS and CDR2 is YYNGEE. The CDR3 is 15 residues long. CDR3: CASSTQGGGATEAFF. CDR3 DNA: TGTGCCAGCAGCACACAGGGAGGGGGTGCCACTGAAGCTTTCTTT.

The chain links TRBV27 to TRBJ2-6; D gene uncertain. The germline V gene encodes CDR1 MNHEY and CDR2 SMNVEV (reference sequence). The CDR3 length is 16 residues. Between the trimmed V and J ends, which lost 2 bases and 0 bases, there was a span of 8 bases. The CDR3 sequence: CASSLGRSSGANVLTF. The CDR3 DNA is TGTGCCAGCAGTTTAGGACGGAGCTCTGGGGCCAACGTCCTGACTTTC.

This clone was observed once. The chain links TRBV18 to TRBJ1-5, with D maybe TRBD1 (5 bases). Trimming removed 3 bases from V and 0 bases from J, with 6 bases in between. This CDR3 has 14 amino acids. From germline, CDR1 is KGHSH and CDR2 LQKENI. Here the CDR3 reads CASSPQGSNQPQHF. In DNA form, the CDR3 reads TGTGCCAGCTCACCCCAGGGTAGCAATCAGCCCCAGCATTTT.

For the CDR3, the DNA is TGTGCCAGCAGCTTAAGGACTAGCGGGGGACTCAAAGAGACCCAGTACTTC. Translation: CASSLRTSGGLKETQYF. V and J are TRBV7-2 and TRBJ2-5; 13 nucleotides match TRBD2. The germline V gene encodes CDR1 SGHTA and CDR2 FQGNSA. The V and J ends lost 2 bases and 3 bases, in that order; junction bases with no gene match: 6. The CDR3 contains 17 residues.

The chain couples TRBV5-1 to TRBJ2-2, with 9 positions matching TRBD2. The CDR3 contains 18 residues. Germline CDR1 and CDR2: SGHRS and YFSETQ. The V gene end was trimmed by 4 bases and the J gene end by 2 bases; junction bases not matched to a gene: 12. The DNA for the CDR3 is TGCGCCAGCAGCCTACTGACTAGCGGCCACTATAACACCGGGGAGCTGTTTTTT. Protein product: CASSLLTSGHYNTGELFF.

V gene TRBV7-9 combines with J gene TRBJ2-7, with 7 bases fitting TRBD1. The V gene end was trimmed by 1 base and the J gene end by 2 bases; junction bases not matched to a gene: 2. The CDR3 covers 14 residues. CDR1 SEHNR and CDR2 FQNEAQ come from the germline V gene (reference sequence). This CDR3 is CASSLGGQTYEQYF. The CDR3 DNA follows: TGTGCCAGCAGCTTAGGGGGACAGACCTACGAGCAGTACTTC.

The V gene is TRBV7-9, the J gene TRBJ2-3; 8 nucleotides agree with TRBD2. Germline CDR1 reads SEHNR; CDR2 reads FQNEAQ (reference sequence). Unmatched junction bases numbered 5, after V lost 5 bases and J lost 4 bases. This CDR3 is 14 amino acids long. The CDR3 DNA reads TGTGCCAGCAGCCCCGGGGGGGTATCAGATACGCAGTATTTT. Its translation is CASSPGGVSDTQYF.

J is TRBJ2-3 and V is TRBV7-9, with 10 bases matching TRBD1. Looked up from germline, CDR1 is SEHNR and CDR2 is FQNEAQ (reference sequence). V dropped 5 bases and J dropped 3; count of bases not matched to a gene: 11. There are 17 residues in the CDR3. DNA of the CDR3: TGTGCCAGCAGCCCAGGGGGGACAGGGGTTAGGACAGATACGCAGTATTTT. It yields the protein CASSPGGTGVRTDTQYF.

Only one count was recorded for this clone. V usage is TRBV7-9 and J usage is TRBJ2-7; D possibly corresponds to TRBD2 (5 bases). Trimming took 5 bases from V and 2 from J, leaving 10 bases between them. Looked up from germline, CDR1 is SEHNR and CDR2 is FQNEAQ (reference sequence). The CDR3 length is 13 residues. CDR3 sequence reads: CASSRRSAYEQYF. DNA of the CDR3: TGTGCCAGCAGCCGGAGGTCCGCCTACGAGCAGTACTTC.

The chain links TRBV12-5 to TRBJ2-5; 7 bases agree with TRBD1. The CDR3 covers 15 residues. The germline CDR1 and CDR2 sequences are LGHNT and FRNRAP. The ends lost 6 bases at V and 6 bases at J; junction bases unmatched: 13. The CDR3 nucleotides are TGTGCTAGTGGCCCTCACCGACAGGGTAAAAAGACCCAGTACTTC. This sequence encodes CASGPHRQGKKTQYF.

This chain links TRBV25-1 with TRBJ2-2; 8 bases line up with TRBD2. Germline CDR1 is MGHDK and CDR2 is SYGVNS. The CDR3 runs 17 residues. V shed 1 base and J 4 bases; nucleotides not matched to a gene: 8. The CDR3 nucleotides are TGTGCCAGCAGTGAATTGGAGGGGACTAGAGGCACCGGGGAGCTGTTTTTT. It encodes CASSELEGTRGTGELFF.

The gene calls are TRBV9 and TRBJ1-5, with a weak D call TRBD1 (6 bases). Germline V gives CDR1 SGDLS, CDR2 YYNGEE. The CDR3 is 14 amino acids. V was cut by 0 bases and J by 7 bases, with 11 bases left in between. The CDR3 DNA is TGTGCCAGCAGCGTAGAGGGGGGTGGCCAGCCCCAGCATTTT. Translation gives CASSVEGGGQPQHF.

J is TRBJ2-1 and V is TRBV7-3, with 7 bases identical to TRBD2. The CDR3 has 13 amino acids. Germline loops: CDR1 SGHTA, CDR2 FQGTGA. Losses at the gene ends were 0 bases for V and 8 bases for J; bases not matched to a gene: 1. CDR3 DNA sequence: TGTGCCAGCAGCTTAACGCGGGGGTATGAGCAGTTCTTC. Translation gives CASSLTRGYEQFF.

Concerning this clone: The sample carries other DNA sequences with the same CDR3. The V call is TRBV5-1, the J call TRBJ2-2; D possibly corresponds to TRBD1 (6 bases). V was shortened by 2 bases and J by 3 bases, with 8 bases between the two germline ends. CDR1 and CDR2 (germline): SGHRS, YFSETQ. The CDR3 loop spans 14 amino acids. CDR3 bases: TGCGCCAGCAGCTTTAAGGGGGACACCGGGGAGCTGTTTTTT. It is translated as CASSFKGDTGELFF.

The chain has TRBV5-1 and TRBJ1-4, with D uncertain. This CDR3 is 14 amino acids long. Trimming shortened V by 5 bases and J by 0 bases, and 8 bases separated the two germline ends. The germline V gene has CDR1 SGHRS and CDR2 YFSETQ. In DNA, the CDR3 is TGCGCCAGCAGGGTGACGGCAACTAATGAAAAACTGTTTTTT. It is translated as CASRVTATNEKLFF.

The CDR3 region has the DNA TGTGCCAGTAGAGGCAGGGGGCGACCAGATACGCAGTATTTT. Its translation: CASRGRGRPDTQYF. The chain recombines TRBV19 with TRBJ2-3; the match to TRBD1 covers 8 bases. V lost 6 bases, J lost 4 bases, and 6 bases stayed unmatched. The CDR3 has 14 amino acids. Germline V gives CDR1 LNHDA, CDR2 SQIVND (reference sequence).